This T cell receptor (beta chain) was captured in a study of blood T cell repertoires in COVID-19. Study-wide background: The samples span acute and convalescent COVID-19 from the United States, Italy and Spain. From T cells, B-cell-depleted T cells, or PBMCs came the material, which was cDNA or gDNA.

J lost 9 bases, V lost 5 bases, and 2 bases had no gene match. CDR3 length: 13 residues. Looked up from germline, CDR1 is SGHNT and CDR2 is YYREEE (reference sequence). How the authors handled the data: Reference gene primer amplification gave estimated nucleated cell counts. TCRdb's table, derived via immunoSEQ multiplex PCR, lists solely in-frame clones and lacks some. For V, J and clone size, that table is used; D and trimming come from the DNA. This sample has a few hundred thousand clones; 83% occur once, and the top ten carry less than 6%. The chain employs TRBV5-4 and TRBJ2-1; 13 bases agree with TRBD2. The sample consisted of peripheral blood. This clonotype originated in a man aged 55-75 years who had recovered from COVID-19. Written as DNA, the CDR3 is TGTGCCAGCAGGGGACTAGCGGGATTTGAGCAGTTCTTC. Its protein product is CASRGLAGFEQFF.